This T cell receptor beta chain was recovered during a study of metastatic and nonmetastatic thyroid tumors. Whole-study context: Comparison of repertoires was carried out across blood and tumor or nodule tissue from malignant and benign thyroid patients. Study conclusions and caveats: Benign nodules were reported to have significantly lower TCR beta diversity than malignant thyroid tumors, in blood and tumor.

This clone showed up many times. Its antigen is not known. This sample includes further DNA sequences coding for the same CDR3. Original methodology: The distant-metastasis classifier for papillary thyroid cancer was built from CDR3 differences across clinicopathological groups. Via MiXCR, TCRdb re-called the PCR reads. The V and J calls were determined by TCRdb, not by the authors. The table has about 40,000 clones, approximately 15% seen once. Trimming took 5 bases from V and 2 from J, leaving 12 bases between them. There are 14 residues in the CDR3. CDR1 is SGHTA and CDR2 is FQGNSA in the germline V gene. None of the patients had undergone any treatment ahead of thyroid surgery.

The chain uses TRBV7-2 and TRBJ1-1; D is unresolved. The TCR sequence derives from a female donor with papillary thyroid cancer or a benign thyroid nodule (not recorded which). Some clones in this sample may be carry-over from other donors' samples. The specimen was blood. CDR3 sequence: CASSVNRGNTEAFF. The DNA of the CDR3 is TGTGCCAGCAGCGTCAACCGGGGAAACACTGAAGCTTTCTTT.